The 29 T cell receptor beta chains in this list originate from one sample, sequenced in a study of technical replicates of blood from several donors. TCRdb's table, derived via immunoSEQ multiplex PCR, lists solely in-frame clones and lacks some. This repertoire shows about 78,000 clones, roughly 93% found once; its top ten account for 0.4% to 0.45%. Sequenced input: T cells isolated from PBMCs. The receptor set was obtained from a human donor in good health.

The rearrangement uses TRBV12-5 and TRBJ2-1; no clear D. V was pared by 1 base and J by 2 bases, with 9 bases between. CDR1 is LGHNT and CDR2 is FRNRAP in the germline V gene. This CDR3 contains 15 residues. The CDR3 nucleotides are TGTGCTAGTGGTTTGGGGTCTGGCCCCTACAATGAGCAGTTCTTC. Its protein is CASGLGSGPYNEQFF.

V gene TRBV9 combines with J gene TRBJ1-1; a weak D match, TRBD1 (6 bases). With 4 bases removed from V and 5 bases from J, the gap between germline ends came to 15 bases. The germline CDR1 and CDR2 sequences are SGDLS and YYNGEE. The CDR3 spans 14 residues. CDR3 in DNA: TGTGCCAGCAGCCCTCGGACAGACCTAACTGAAGCTTTCTTT. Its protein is CASSPRTDLTEAFF.

CDR3 DNA sequence: TGTGCCAGCAGTTTTTCGGGTAGGCAAGATACGCAGTATTTT. The encoded protein is CASSFSGRQDTQYF. The chain recombines TRBV28 with TRBJ2-3, with D unresolved. V was cut by 3 bases and J by 5 bases, with 12 bases left in between. Germline CDR1 is MDHEN and CDR2 is SYDVKM. CDR3 length: 14 amino acids. Filled out from reference TRBV28 and TRBJ2-3, the complete variable domain reads DVKVTQSSRYLVKRTGEKVFLECVQDMDHENMFWYRQDPGLGLRLIYFSYDVKMKEKGDIPEGYSVSREKKERFSLILESASTNQTSMYLCASSFSGRQDTQYFGPGTRLTVL.

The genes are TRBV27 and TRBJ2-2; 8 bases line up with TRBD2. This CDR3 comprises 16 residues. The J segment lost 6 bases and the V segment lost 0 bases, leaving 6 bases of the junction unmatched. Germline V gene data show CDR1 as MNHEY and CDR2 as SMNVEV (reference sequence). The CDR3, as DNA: TGTGCCAGCAGTTTATCGCAGCGGGAGATAGCCGGGGAGCTGTTTTTT. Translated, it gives CASSLSQREIAGELFF.

The DNA of the CDR3 is TGTGCCAGCAGCGTAGCCTTGGGACAGGGGCTTAGCACAGATACGCAGTATTTT. Its protein product is CASSVALGQGLSTDTQYF. This sequence joins TRBV9 and TRBJ2-3; TRBD1 matches 10 bases. The CDR3 runs to 18 residues. Germline loops: CDR1 SGDLS, CDR2 YYNGEE. V dropped 0 bases and J dropped 0; count of bases not matched to a gene: 7.

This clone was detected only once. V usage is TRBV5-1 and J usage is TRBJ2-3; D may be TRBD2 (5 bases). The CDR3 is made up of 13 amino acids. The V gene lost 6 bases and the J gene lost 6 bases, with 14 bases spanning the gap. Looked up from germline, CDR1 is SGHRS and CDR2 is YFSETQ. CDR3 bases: TGCGCCAGCAACCCGGGGAACTACGATACGCAGTATTTT. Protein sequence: CASNPGNYDTQYF.

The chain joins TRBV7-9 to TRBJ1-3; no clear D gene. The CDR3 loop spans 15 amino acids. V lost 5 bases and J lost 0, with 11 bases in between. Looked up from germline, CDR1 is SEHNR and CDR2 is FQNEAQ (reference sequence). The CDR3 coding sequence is TGTGCCAGCAGCCGCGACGGGTTCTCTGGAAACACCATATATTTT. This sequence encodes CASSRDGFSGNTIYF. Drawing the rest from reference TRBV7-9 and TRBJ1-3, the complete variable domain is DTGVSQNPRHKITKRGQNVTFRCDPISEHNRLYWYRQTLGQGPEFLTYFQNEAQLEKSRLLSDRFSAERPKGSFSTLEIQRTEQGDSAMYLCASSRDGFSGNTIYFGEGSWLTVV.

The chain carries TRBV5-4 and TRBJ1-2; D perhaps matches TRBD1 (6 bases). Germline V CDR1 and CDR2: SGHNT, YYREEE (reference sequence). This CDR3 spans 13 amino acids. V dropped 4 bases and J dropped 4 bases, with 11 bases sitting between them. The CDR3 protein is CASSVDSSYGYTF. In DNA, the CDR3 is TGTGCCAGCAGCGTGGACAGCTCCTATGGCTACACCTTC.

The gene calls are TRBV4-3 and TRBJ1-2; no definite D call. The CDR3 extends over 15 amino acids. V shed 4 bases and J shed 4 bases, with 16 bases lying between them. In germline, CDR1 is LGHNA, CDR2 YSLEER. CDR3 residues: CASSRGRELVYGYTF. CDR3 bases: TGCGCCAGCAGCCGGGGTAGGGAGCTCGTCTATGGCTACACCTTC.

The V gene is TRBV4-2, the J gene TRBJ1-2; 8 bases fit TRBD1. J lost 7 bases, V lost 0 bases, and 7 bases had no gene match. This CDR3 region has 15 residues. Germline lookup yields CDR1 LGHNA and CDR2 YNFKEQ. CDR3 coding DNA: TGTGCCAGCAGCCAAGATTCCGCCACAGGGGGTGGCTACACCTTC. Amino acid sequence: CASSQDSATGGGYTF.

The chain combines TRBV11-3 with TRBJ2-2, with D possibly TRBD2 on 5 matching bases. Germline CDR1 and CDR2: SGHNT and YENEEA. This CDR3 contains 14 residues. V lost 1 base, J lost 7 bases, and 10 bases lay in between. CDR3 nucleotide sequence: TGTGCCAGCAGCTTAGTCGGGATCGGCGGGGAGCTGTTTTTT. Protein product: CASSLVGIGGELFF.

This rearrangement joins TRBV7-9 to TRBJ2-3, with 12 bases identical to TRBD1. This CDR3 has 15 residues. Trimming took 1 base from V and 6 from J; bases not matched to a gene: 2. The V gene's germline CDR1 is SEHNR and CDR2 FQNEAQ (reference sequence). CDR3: CASSLGGQGADTQYF. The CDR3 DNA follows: TGTGCCAGCAGCTTAGGGGGACAGGGGGCGGATACGCAGTATTTT.

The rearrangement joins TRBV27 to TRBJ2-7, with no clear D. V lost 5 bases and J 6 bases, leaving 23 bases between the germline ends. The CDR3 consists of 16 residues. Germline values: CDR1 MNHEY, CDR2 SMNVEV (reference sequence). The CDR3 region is CASSARNGPRGSEQYF. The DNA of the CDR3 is TGTGCCAGCAGTGCAAGAAATGGCCCCAGAGGTTCCGAGCAGTACTTC.

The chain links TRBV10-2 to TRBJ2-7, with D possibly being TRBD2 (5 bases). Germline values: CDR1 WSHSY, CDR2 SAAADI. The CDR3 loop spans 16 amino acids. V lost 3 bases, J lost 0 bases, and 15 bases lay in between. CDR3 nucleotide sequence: TGCGCCAGCAGTGACCGGTGGGCGGGTCTCTCCTACGAGCAGTACTTC. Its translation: CASSDRWAGLSYEQYF.

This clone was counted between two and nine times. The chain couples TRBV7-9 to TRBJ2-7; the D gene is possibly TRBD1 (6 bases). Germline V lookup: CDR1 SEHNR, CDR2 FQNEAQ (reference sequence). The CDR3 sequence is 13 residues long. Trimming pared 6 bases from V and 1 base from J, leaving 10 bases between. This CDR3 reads CASRDSSSYEQYF. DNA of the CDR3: TGTGCCAGCAGGGACAGCTCATCCTACGAGCAGTACTTC.

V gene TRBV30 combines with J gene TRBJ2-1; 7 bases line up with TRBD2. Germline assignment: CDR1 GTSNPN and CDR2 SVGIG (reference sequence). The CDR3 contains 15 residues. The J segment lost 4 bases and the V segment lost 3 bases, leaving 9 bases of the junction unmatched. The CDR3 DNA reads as TGTGCCTGGAGGCCTAGAAGCGGGAATTACAATGAGCAGTTCTTC. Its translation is CAWRPRSGNYNEQFF.

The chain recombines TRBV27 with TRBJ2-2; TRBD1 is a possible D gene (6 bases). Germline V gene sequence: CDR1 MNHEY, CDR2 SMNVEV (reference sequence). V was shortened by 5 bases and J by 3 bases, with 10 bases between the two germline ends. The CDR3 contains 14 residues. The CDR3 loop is CASSTGYDTGELFF. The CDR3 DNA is TGTGCCAGCAGTACAGGGTACGACACCGGGGAGCTGTTTTTT.

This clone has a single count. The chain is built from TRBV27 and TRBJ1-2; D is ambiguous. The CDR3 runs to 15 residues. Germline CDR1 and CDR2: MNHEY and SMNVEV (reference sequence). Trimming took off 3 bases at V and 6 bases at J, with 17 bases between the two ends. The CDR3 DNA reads TGTGCCAGCAGTTTTAGCAGCCGTCCTACAAATGGCTACACCTTC. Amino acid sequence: CASSFSSRPTNGYTF.

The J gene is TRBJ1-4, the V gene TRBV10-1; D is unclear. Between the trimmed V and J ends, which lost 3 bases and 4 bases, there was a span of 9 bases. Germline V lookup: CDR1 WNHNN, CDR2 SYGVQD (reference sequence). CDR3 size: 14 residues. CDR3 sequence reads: CASSDFSGNEKLFF. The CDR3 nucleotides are TGCGCCAGCAGTGATTTTTCCGGTAATGAAAAACTGTTTTTT.

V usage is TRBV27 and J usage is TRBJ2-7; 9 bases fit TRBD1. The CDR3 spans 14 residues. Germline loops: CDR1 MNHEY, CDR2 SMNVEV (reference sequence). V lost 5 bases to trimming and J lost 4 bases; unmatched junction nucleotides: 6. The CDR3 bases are TGTGCCAGCAGTAACCGGGACAGGGAGTACGAGCAGTACTTC. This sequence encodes CASSNRDREYEQYF.

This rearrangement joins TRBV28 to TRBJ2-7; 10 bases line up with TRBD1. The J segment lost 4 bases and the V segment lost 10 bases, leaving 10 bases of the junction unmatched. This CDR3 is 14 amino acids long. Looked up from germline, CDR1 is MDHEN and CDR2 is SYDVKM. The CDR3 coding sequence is TGTGCCACCGACCCCCGGGACAGGGGTTACGAGCAGTACTTC. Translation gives CATDPRDRGYEQYF. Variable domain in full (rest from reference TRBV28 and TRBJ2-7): DVKVTQSSRYLVKRTGEKVFLECVQDMDHENMFWYRQDPGLGLRLIYFSYDVKMKEKGDIPEGYSVSREKKERFSLILESASTNQTSMYLCATDPRDRGYEQYFGPGTRLTVT.

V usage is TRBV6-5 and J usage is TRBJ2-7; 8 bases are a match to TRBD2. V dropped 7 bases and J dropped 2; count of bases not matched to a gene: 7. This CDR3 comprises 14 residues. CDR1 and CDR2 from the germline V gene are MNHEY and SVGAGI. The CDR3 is CASKREGGAYEQYF. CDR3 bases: TGTGCCAGCAAACGGGAGGGGGGGGCCTACGAGCAGTACTTC.

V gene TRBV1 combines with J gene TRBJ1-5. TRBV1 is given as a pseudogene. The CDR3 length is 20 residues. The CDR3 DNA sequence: TGCACCAGCAGCCAAGAGTTGCGGGGGAAAGGGAGGAATAGCAATCAGCCCCAGCATTTT. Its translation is CTSSQELRGKGRNSNQPQHF.

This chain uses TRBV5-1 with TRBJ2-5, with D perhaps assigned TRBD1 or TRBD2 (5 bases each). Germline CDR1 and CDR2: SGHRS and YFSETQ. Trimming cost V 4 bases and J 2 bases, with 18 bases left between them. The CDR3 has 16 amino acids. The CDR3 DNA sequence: TGCGCCAGCAGCCTGGACTTACGACAGCTTCAAGAGACCCAGTACTTC. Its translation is CASSLDLRQLQETQYF.

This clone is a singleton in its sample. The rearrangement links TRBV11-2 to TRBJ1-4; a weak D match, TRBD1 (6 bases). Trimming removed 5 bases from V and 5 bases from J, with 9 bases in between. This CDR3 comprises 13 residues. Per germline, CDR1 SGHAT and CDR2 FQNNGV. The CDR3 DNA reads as TGTGCCAGCAGCCCTACAGGGAATGAAAAACTGTTTTTT. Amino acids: CASSPTGNEKLFF.

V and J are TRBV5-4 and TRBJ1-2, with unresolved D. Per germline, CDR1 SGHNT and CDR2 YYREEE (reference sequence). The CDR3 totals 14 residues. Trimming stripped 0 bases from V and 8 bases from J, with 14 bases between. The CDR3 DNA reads TGTGCCAGCAGCTTGGCCAACAGTCTTAAAGGCTACACCTTC. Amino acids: CASSLANSLKGYTF.

The CDR3 loop is CASSSIDRVGGYTF. The CDR3 DNA reads TGTGCCAGCAGTTCTATTGACAGGGTCGGTGGCTACACCTTC. The rearrangement joins TRBV27 to TRBJ1-2; 7 bases align to TRBD1. V lost 4 bases and J lost 7; bases outside the gene matches: 9. Germline V gene lookup returns CDR1 MNHEY and CDR2 SMNVEV (reference sequence). The CDR3 is 14 amino acids.

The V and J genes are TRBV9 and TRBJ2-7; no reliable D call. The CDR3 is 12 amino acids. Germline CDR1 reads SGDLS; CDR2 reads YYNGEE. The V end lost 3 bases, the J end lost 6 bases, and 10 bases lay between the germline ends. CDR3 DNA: TGTGCCAGCAGCGGAACTATTGGCGAGCAGTACTTC. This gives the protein CASSGTIGEQYF.

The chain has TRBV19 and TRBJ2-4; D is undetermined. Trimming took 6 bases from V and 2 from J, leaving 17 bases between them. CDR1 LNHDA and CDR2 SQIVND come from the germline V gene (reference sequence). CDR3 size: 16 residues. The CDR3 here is CASSPRLRRSKNIQYF. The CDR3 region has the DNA TGTGCCAGTAGCCCTCGACTCCGTAGGTCCAAAAACATTCAGTACTTC. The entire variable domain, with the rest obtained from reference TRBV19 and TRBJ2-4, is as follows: DGGITQSPKYLFRKEGQNVTLSCEQNLNHDAMYWYRQDPGQGLRLIYYSQIVNDFQKGDIAEGYSVSREKKESFPLTVTSAQKNPTAFYLCASSPRLRRSKNIQYFGAGTRLSVL.